This TCR beta chain was sequenced during a study of technical replicates of blood from a few donors. This clone came up once. Clones were read by immunoSEQ multiplex PCR, and TCRdb kept only the in-frame ones, dropping some. The table lists tens of thousands of clones, about nine tenths of them singletons. V was clipped by 3 bases and J by 6 bases, with 15 bases between them. Germline CDR1 reads SGHTA; CDR2 reads FQGNSA. This CDR3 is 14 amino acids long. This sequence originates from a human donor in good health. Input material: T cells isolated from PBMCs. The genes are TRBV7-2 and TRBJ2-7; tentatively, D is TRBD1 (5 bases). CDR3 region: CASSFSRDLPEQYF. The DNA for the CDR3 is TGTGCCAGCAGCTTTTCCAGGGATTTACCCGAGCAGTACTTC.